This T cell receptor (beta chain) was sequenced in a study of T cell responses to AZD1222 COVID-19 vaccine listed by TCRdb under 2021. About the full investigation: TCR sequencing covered over 230 trial participants: 200 to 210 given two doses of AZD1222 and 26 given two doses of MenACWY control vaccine. Trial participants were enrolled by age into subgroups of 18-55, 56-69 and 70-plus years, and around 150, 28 and 57 TCR-sequenced participants, respectively, were included in these subgroups. Overall study results and their limits: Because no day 14 peak-response samples were available, repertoires were characterized only after the peak T cell response. Most participants were white British and females outnumbered males, and the authors suggested that clonal diversity may have been underestimated. After two AZD1222 doses, spike-specific TCR breadth and depth were significantly higher than at day 0 and than in MenACWY recipients. The whole spike protein was spanned by vaccine-associated CD4 TCRs, and dominant responses were seen in regions 160-218 and 743-854. The 56-69-year group was small, and its depth increase did not reach significance, likely because of low power. Reportedly, close to half of the unique spike-specific TCRs recognized epitopes lying outside the regions that are mutated in the B.1.351 and B.1.1.7 variants. Conclusions about previously exposed vaccinees are limited, since just five or six AZD1222 recipients were seropositive for SARS-CoV-2 at baseline.

Including cysteine and phenylalanine, the CDR3 has 15 amino acids. CDR3 DNA is the only sequence kept; it has 45 bases, read in frame from the first base. The V end loses 5 bases and the J end loses 6 bases, and a stretch of 16 bases separates them. The germline V gene (reference sequence) specifies SEHNR as CDR1 and FQNEAQ as CDR2. As regards this clone: What antigen it recognizes has not been identified. No quality values exist for individual bases; no much larger clone is one base distant.

The CDR3 regions of human TCRbeta chains were analyzed by immunosequencing. On the study's bioinformatics: Repertoire TCRs were matched against a reference library of SARS-CoV-2-specific TCRs generated with the MIRA antigen-specificity platform. Breadth was defined as the fraction of unique TCRs that were SARS-CoV-2-associated, and depth was defined as the fraction of total T cells that were SARS-CoV-2-associated. Using the MIRA data, each spike-specific TCR was assigned both to the spike region to which the TCR was reactive and to a CD4 or CD8 class. Log10-transformed breadth and depth values were compared by one-way ANOVA with Sidak's multiple comparisons tests. TCRdb re-hosts the immuneACCESS table, in-frame sequences only. Its copies lack some clones; in the studies checked, an unresolved V gene accounts for under half of them, and the cause for the rest is not known. V and J calls and clone size are those listed in that table; D and trimming were worked out from the DNA. The sample has fewer than 150,000 clones on record, 93% of them singletons. The top ten clonotypes cover more than 4.5% of the sample.

This specimen's time point label, per the study, means: about 28 days (+/-7) after the second vaccine dose. AZD1222 recipients given second doses at about 4 weeks or at about 12 weeks were pooled, since spike-specific TCR depth and breadth were not found to differ between the two schedules. Samples from vaccinated people were obtained from the UK trials COV001 and COV002, which included a single-blind randomized controlled phase 2/3 trial of AZD1222 (ChAdOx1 nCoV-19) in healthy adults. Trial participant PBMC samples were collected at day 0 and day 28 after the second dose for TCRbeta chain sequencing.

The rearrangement joined TRBV7-9 to TRBJ1-4; the D gene cannot be resolved reliably. This TCR was sampled from an adult who received the AZD1222 COVID-19 vaccine. The sequencing here drew on peripheral blood, taken 28 days after the second AZD1222 dose. The CDR3 amino acid sequence is: CASSPGPILDEKLFF. The base sequence is TGTGCCAGCAGCCCCGGACCGATCCTGGATGAAAAACTGTTTTTT. Joined to the reference TRBV7-9 and TRBJ1-4 proteins, this CDR3 gives the full variable domain: DTGVSQNPRHKITKRGQNVTFRCDPISEHNRLYWYRQTLGQGPEFLTYFQNEAQLEKSRLLSDRFSAERPKGSFSTLEIQRTEQGDSAMYLCASSPGPILDEKLFFGSGTQLSVL.